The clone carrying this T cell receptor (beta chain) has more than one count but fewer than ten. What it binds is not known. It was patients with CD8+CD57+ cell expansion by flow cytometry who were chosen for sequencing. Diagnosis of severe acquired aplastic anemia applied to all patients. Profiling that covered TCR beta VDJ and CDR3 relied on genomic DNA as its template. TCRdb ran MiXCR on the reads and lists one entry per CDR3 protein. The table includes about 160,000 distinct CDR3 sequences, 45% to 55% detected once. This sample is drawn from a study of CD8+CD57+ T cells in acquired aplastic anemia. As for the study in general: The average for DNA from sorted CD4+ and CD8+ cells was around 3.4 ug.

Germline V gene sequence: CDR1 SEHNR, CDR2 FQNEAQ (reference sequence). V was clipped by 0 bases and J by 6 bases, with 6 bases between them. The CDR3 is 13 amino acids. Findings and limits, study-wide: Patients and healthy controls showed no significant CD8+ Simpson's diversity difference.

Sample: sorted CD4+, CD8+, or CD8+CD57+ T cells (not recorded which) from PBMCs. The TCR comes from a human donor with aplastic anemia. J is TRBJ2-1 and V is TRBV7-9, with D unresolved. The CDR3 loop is CASSLALLNEQFF. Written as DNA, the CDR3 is TGTGCCAGCAGCTTAGCGCTGCTCAATGAGCAGTTCTTC.